This T cell receptor (beta chain) originates from a study of T-cell reconstitution after alpha-beta-depleted transplantation in children. This CDR3 has 16 amino acids. V was clipped by 3 bases and J by 0 bases, with 12 bases between them. Researchers prepared the TCRbeta library using unique molecular identifiers, the study reports. TCRdb reanalysed the PCR reads using MiXCR and keeps one entry per CDR3 protein. The sample records 450,000 to 500,000 distinct CDR3 sequences, around 13% being singletons. The sample in question was PBMCs from the stem cell graft donor, obtained from the stem cell graft. This chain joins TRBV12-3 or TRBV12-4 and TRBJ1-3; D call uncertain. This clonotype was obtained from a human donor who donated a stem cell graft to a child with combined immunodeficiency. The CDR3 DNA is TGTGCCAGCAGTTTTCCGGGTCCTAGCTCTGGAAACACCATATATTTT. This sequence encodes CASSFPGPSSGNTIYF.